These 4 T cell receptor beta chains came from one sample sequenced in a study of blood T cell repertoires in COVID-19 (dated by TCRdb to about 2020). Library preparation used the immunoSEQ multiplex PCR assay. This immuneACCESS table, as held by TCRdb, lists in-frame sequences with V and J called but not all clones. Of the missing ones, under half trace to an unresolved V gene in checked studies; the others have no known cause. Within this sample are around 360,000 clones, with around 87% of them counted one time only. The top ten clones comprise 1.5% to 2% of the sample. The sequenced material came from PBMCs or T cells enriched from blood (not recorded which). All receptors derive from a middle-aged man in a cohort exposed to, infected with or recovered from COVID-19 (not recorded which).

This sequence joins TRBV11-2 and TRBJ1-1; D possibly corresponds to TRBD1 (5 bases). The CDR3 loop spans 15 amino acids. Trimming stripped 1 base from V and 2 bases from J, with 11 bases between. Germline V gives CDR1 SGHAT, CDR2 FQNNGV. The CDR3, as DNA: TGTGCCAGCAGCTTAGTTGCAGGGAAAAACACTGAAGCTTTCTTT. Its protein is CASSLVAGKNTEAFF.

The V gene is TRBV9, the J gene TRBJ1-1, with 9 positions matching TRBD1. Trimming at V came to 3 bases and at J to 0 bases, leaving 12 bases not matched to a gene. This CDR3 is 18 amino acids long. Germline V gene lookup returns CDR1 SGDLS and CDR2 YYNGEE. The DNA for the CDR3 is TGTGCCAGCAGCGACAGACCGGGACAGGGCCTCATGAACACTGAAGCTTTCTTT. Encoded protein: CASSDRPGQGLMNTEAFF.

The V call is TRBV24-1, the J call TRBJ2-1, with 12 nucleotides matching TRBD2. Germline loops: CDR1 KGHDR, CDR2 SFDVKD. The junction had 3 bases not matched to a gene; V was cut back by 4 bases and J by 3 bases. The CDR3 has 16 amino acids. The CDR3, as DNA: TGTGCCACCAGTGACCGACTAGCGGGGGACTACAATGAGCAGTTCTTC. It codes for CATSDRLAGDYNEQFF.

In this sample, this clone turned up once. The chain combines TRBV7-2 with TRBJ1-2; the match to TRBD1 covers 7 bases. The germline V gene has CDR1 SGHTA and CDR2 FQGNSA. The CDR3 has 14 amino acids. Germline trimming cut 5 bases from V and 0 bases from J; bases unmatched to any gene: 3. The CDR3 is CASSPGGTNYGYTF. Here the CDR3 DNA reads TGTGCCAGCAGCCCAGGGGGTACTAACTATGGCTACACCTTC.